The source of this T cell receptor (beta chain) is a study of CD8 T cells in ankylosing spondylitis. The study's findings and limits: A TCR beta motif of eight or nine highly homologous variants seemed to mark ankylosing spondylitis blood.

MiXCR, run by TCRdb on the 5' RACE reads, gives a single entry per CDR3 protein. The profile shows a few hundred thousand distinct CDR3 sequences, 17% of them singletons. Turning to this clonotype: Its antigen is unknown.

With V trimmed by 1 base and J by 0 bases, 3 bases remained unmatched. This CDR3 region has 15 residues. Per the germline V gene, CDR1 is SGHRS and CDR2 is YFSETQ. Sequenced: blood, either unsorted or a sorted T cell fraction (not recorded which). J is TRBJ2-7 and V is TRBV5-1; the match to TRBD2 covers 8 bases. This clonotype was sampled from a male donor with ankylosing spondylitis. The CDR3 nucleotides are TGCGCCAGCAGCTTGTATAGCGGGGTCTCCTACGAGCAGTACTTC. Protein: CASSLYSGVSYEQYF.